This entry concerns a single T cell receptor beta chain. The CDR3 length is 14 residues. Germline V gene lookup returns CDR1 MDHEN and CDR2 SYDVKM. The trim removed 4 bases at V and 7 bases at J, leaving 6 bases unmatched. The sample belongs to a study of shared clonotypes between healthy human individuals. The method was immunoSEQ multiplex PCR; TCRdb's version includes in-frame clones alone and lacks a portion of them. The sample carries roughly 1,600,000 clones, less than 99% recorded once. The chain links TRBV28 to TRBJ2-5, with 10 bases aligning to TRBD1. Sequencing was done on a sample of naive CD4+ T cells sorted from blood. As for subset: CD45RA+ positively selected. This receptor was identified in a man aged 30 to 45 in good health. This CDR3 reads CASSSPGQGWTQYF. In nucleotides, the CDR3 is TGTGCCAGCAGTTCACCGGGACAGGGGTGGACCCAGTACTTC.